These T cell receptor beta chains were read from a single sample in a study of radiation and T cells in renal cell carcinoma. Measured with immunoSEQ multiplex PCR; TCRdb has only the in-frame clones, and not every one. The data contain tens of thousands of clones, 58% of them seen just once; the ten biggest clones take up roughly 23%. The material sequenced was tumor tissue, taken from a patient whose treatment was nephrectomy without radiotherapy. The receptor source for this set is a man aged 40-55 years with renal cell carcinoma. CDR3s include the opening cysteine and the closing phenylalanine or tryptophan. D genes are given only for firm matches. Where a row states a size, it is once, few, many or the class of an expanded clone; other rows omit it.

V gene	J gene	D gene	clone size	CDR3 DNA	CDR3 protein
TRBV29-1	TRBJ1-1	-	-	TGCAGCGTCCTGGGGGGATCCAAGGGAGGCACTGAAGCTTTCTTT	CSVLGGSKGGTEAFF
TRBV6-6	TRBJ1-1	-	few	TGTGCCAGCAGGGCTTCAAACACTGAAGCTTTCTTT	CASRASNTEAFF
TRBV6-1	TRBJ2-6	-	-	TGTGCCATCAAGACAGGAACTAGTGGGGCCAACGTCCTGACTTTC	CAIKTGTSGANVLTF
TRBV5-6	TRBJ1-2	-	-	TGTGCCAGCAGCTTCGGGGGATCCTATGGCTACACCTTC	CASSFGGSYGYTF
TRBV6-5	TRBJ1-1	-	few	TGTGCCAGCAGCCACGATACTGGCGCCACTGAAGCTTTCTTT	CASSHDTGATEAFF
TRBV10-1	TRBJ2-1	TRBD2	-	TGCGCCAGCAGTTCTAGCGGAGACCGGTCGTTCTTC	CASSSSGDRSFF
TRBV27	TRBJ1-4	TRBD1	-	TGTGCCAGCTCCAGGGACAGCCTCGCAACTAATGAAAAACTGTTTTTT	CASSRDSLATNEKLFF
TRBV7-9	TRBJ1-2	-	-	TGTGCCAGCAGCTTCCCCCGGACAGTAGCTAACTATGGCTACACCTTC	CASSFPRTVANYGYTF
TRBV7-6	TRBJ2-1	-	-	TGTGCCAGCAGCCCTAGGCGGTACAATGAGCAGTTCTTC	CASSPRRYNEQFF
TRBV6-1	TRBJ1-1	-	few	TGTGCCAGCAGTGGGGAACAGGGGAACACTGAAGCTTTCTTT	CASSGEQGNTEAFF
TRBV4-2	TRBJ1-6	TRBD1	few	TGTGCCAACCGAACCCGGGACAGTACGTATTTGTGGTCACCCCTCCACTTT	CANRTRDSTYLWSPLHF
TRBV7-6	TRBJ2-1	-	-	TGTGCCAGCAGCTTATACAGTGGGGGTAGCGCGGTTGGGAATGAGCAGTTCTTC	CASSLYSGGSAVGNEQFF
TRBV18	TRBJ2-3	-	-	TGTGCCAGCTCACCGGCGTTGGGAGATACGCAGTATTTT	CASSPALGDTQYF
TRBV5-6	TRBJ1-4	-	-	TGTGCCAGCAGCTTGGTTAGGGATGAAAAACTGTTTTTT	CASSLVRDEKLFF
TRBV6-6	TRBJ1-2	-	-	TGTGCCAGCAGTACTGGGGGGAACTATGGCTACACCTTC	CASSTGGNYGYTF
TRBV6-5	TRBJ1-2	-	-	TGTGCCAGCAGTAGGGGGGAGGGCGGATTTTATGGCTACACCTTC	CASSRGEGGFYGYTF
TRBV25-1	TRBJ2-3	-	-	TGTGCCAGCAGACTACAGGGTACGGGTACGCAGTATTTT	CASRLQGTGTQYF
TRBV29-1	TRBJ1-2	-	few	TGCAGCGTTGAAGATCCCTTTCGGGGTGGCTACACCTTC	CSVEDPFRGGYTF
TRBV6-1	TRBJ2-7	-	-	TGTGCCAGCAGTGAGGGTCTAGAACTGTACGAGCAGTACTTC	CASSEGLELYEQYF
TRBV30	TRBJ1-4	-	-	TGTGCCTGGAGTGTAAGGGGATTTGGGGCAGTCTATGAAAAACTGTTTTTT	CAWSVRGFGAVYEKLFF
TRBV27	TRBJ1-1	-	-	TGTGCCAGCAGTTTAAGTTGGGGCGGGGACACTGAAGCTTTCTTT	CASSLSWGGDTEAFF
TRBV18	TRBJ2-3	TRBD1	-	TGTGCCAGCTCACTTGGGACAGGGGGCACAGATACGCAGTATTTT	CASSLGTGGTDTQYF
TRBV7-2	TRBJ1-2	TRBD1	-	TGTGCCAGCAGCCCGGCCGGGACAGGGTCTGATACCTTC	CASSPAGTGSDTF
TRBV10-2	TRBJ2-3	-	-	TGCGCCAGCAGTGAGTCTGGCGAGCAAAGCACAGATACGCAGTATTTT	CASSESGEQSTDTQYF
TRBV4-1	TRBJ1-5	-	few	TGCGCCAGCAGCCAAGATAGAGGTCAGCCCCAGCATTTT	CASSQDRGQPQHF
TRBV18	TRBJ1-1	TRBD1	-	TGTGCCAGCTCACCATCCGGACAGGGTGACACTGAAGCTTTCTTT	CASSPSGQGDTEAFF
TRBV7-6	TRBJ2-7	TRBD1	-	TGTGCCAGCAGCACGGGACAGGGCTACGAGCAGTACTTC	CASSTGQGYEQYF
TRBV5-1	TRBJ1-2	-	few	TGCGCCAGCAGCCAAAGAGTAGGCTATGGCTACACCTTC	CASSQRVGYGYTF
TRBV5-1	TRBJ1-2	-	-	TGCGCCAGCAGCCCCCCGGAGCTATATGGCTACACCTTC	CASSPPELYGYTF
TRBV10-2	TRBJ2-5	-	-	TGCGCCAGCAGTGAGCAGGGGGGGGCGGAGACCCAGTACTTC	CASSEQGGAETQYF
TRBV27	TRBJ2-7	TRBD1	few	TGTGCCAGCAGCCCTTGGGACAGGGGCCTAAGCTCCTACGAGCAGTACTTC	CASSPWDRGLSSYEQYF
TRBV30	TRBJ2-7	-	-	TGTGCCTGGAGTACCCCTGACGGGACCTTCTACGAGCAGTACTTC	CAWSTPDGTFYEQYF
TRBV7-6	TRBJ2-5	TRBD1	-	TGTGCCAGCAGCTTCTCCGGGACAGGGGGCGCGGAGACCCAGTACTTC	CASSFSGTGGAETQYF
TRBV28	TRBJ1-5	-	-	TGTGCCAGCAGCCTGACGGATCCCAATCAGCCCCAGCATTTT	CASSLTDPNQPQHF
TRBV9	TRBJ1-1	-	-	TGTGCCAGCAGCGTAGGTGCGGACAGAGATCAAGCTTTCTTT	CASSVGADRDQAFF
TRBV5-1	TRBJ1-5	TRBD1	-	TGCGCCAGCAGCTTGGGAGCAGGGGGGAGCAATCAGCCCCAGCATTTT	CASSLGAGGSNQPQHF
TRBV19	TRBJ2-2	TRBD1	-	TGTGCCAGTAGTCGAGACAGGGGGTCTGCCGGGGAGCTGTTTTTT	CASSRDRGSAGELFF
TRBV5-1	TRBJ2-5	TRBD1	-	TGCGCCAGCAGCTCCGGGACAGGGGGTCGGGAGACCCAGTACTTC	CASSSGTGGRETQYF
TRBV7-3	TRBJ2-5	-	-	TGTGCCAGCAGCTTAGGATCGGGAGTTGGGGAGACCCAGTACTTC	CASSLGSGVGETQYF
TRBV20-1	TRBJ2-7	-	-	TGCAGTGCCAGCTTAGTTTACGAGCAGTACTTC	CSASLVYEQYF
TRBV5-1	TRBJ2-3	TRBD2	-	TGCGCCAGCAGAGCGGGGGGTTCTAGCACAGATACGCAGTATTTT	CASRAGGSSTDTQYF
TRBV2	TRBJ2-5	-	-	TGTGCCAGCAGTCCCCAGGGGAGCGGGGAGACCCAGTACTTC	CASSPQGSGETQYF
TRBV9	TRBJ1-2	-	many	TGTGCCAGCAGCGTAGTACAGGGTGGGGGCTACACCTTC	CASSVVQGGGYTF
TRBV30	TRBJ1-3	-	-	TGTGCCTGGAGTTGGGTCGCTGGAAACACCATATATTTT	CAWSWVAGNTIYF
TRBV7-9	TRBJ2-7	-	-	TGTGCCAGCAGCTCTGGCGACGGAAGTCGCCAGCAGTACTTC	CASSSGDGSRQQYF
TRBV10-2	TRBJ2-5	TRBD2	few	TGCGCCAGCAGAGAATTAGCGGGGGGCCAAGAGACCCAGTACTTC	CASRELAGGQETQYF
TRBV7-7	TRBJ2-7	-	few	TGTGCTAGCAGCTTAGGGGGTGGACAGTCCTACGAGCAGTACTTC	CASSLGGGQSYEQYF
TRBV2	TRBJ2-1	TRBD1	-	TGTGCCAGCAGTGAATGGGGACAGGGTTACAATGAGCAGTTCTTC	CASSEWGQGYNEQFF
TRBV28	TRBJ1-1	-	-	TGTGCCAGCAGTTATGGGAGCCGCCATCGGGGCACTGAAGCTTTCTTT	CASSYGSRHRGTEAFF
TRBV27	TRBJ2-7	-	-	TGTGCCAGCAGTTTGGTAGCGGTTACCTCCTACGAGCAGTACTTC	CASSLVAVTSYEQYF
TRBV13	TRBJ2-6	-	-	TGTGCCACCAAGGTGGAACATGGGGCCAACGTCCTGACTTTC	CATKVEHGANVLTF
TRBV29-1	TRBJ2-1	TRBD2	-	TGCAGCGTTGGATCCGGGAGGGTCAATGAGCAGTTCTTC	CSVGSGRVNEQFF
TRBV7-2	TRBJ1-5	-	-	TGTGCCAGCAGCCCAGACGGTAGCAATCAGCCCCAGCATTTT	CASSPDGSNQPQHF
TRBV6-1	TRBJ2-7	TRBD2	-	TGTGCCAGCAGCATGACTAGCGGGCCCTACGAGCAGTACTTC	CASSMTSGPYEQYF
TRBV6-6	TRBJ1-1	-	-	TGTGCCAGCAGTTATGGGGGGCGGACTGAAGCTTTCTTT	CASSYGGRTEAFF
TRBV21-1	TRBJ1-2	-	-	TGTGCCAGCAGCAAAGGGGGAAAGGACAGGGCCTATGGCTACACCTTC	CASSKGGKDRAYGYTF
TRBV29-1	TRBJ1-2	TRBD1	few	TGCAGCGTTGGAGGGGGCCACGACTATGGCTACACCTTC	CSVGGGHDYGYTF
TRBV5-1	TRBJ1-6	TRBD1	-	TGCGCCAGCAGCCCGGGACAGGAGAGAGGGAATTCACCCCTCCACTTT	CASSPGQERGNSPLHF